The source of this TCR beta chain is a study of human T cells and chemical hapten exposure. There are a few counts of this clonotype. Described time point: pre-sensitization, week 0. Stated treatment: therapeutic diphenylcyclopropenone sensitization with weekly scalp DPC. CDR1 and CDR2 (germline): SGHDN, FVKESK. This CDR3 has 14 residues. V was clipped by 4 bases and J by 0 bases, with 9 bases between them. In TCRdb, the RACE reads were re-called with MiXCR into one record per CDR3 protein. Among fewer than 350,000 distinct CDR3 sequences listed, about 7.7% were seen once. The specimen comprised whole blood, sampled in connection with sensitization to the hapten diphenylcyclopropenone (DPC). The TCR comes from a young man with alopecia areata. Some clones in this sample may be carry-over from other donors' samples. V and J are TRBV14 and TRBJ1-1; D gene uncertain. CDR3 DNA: TGTGCCAGCAGCCTGGAGGACCTGAACACTGAAGCTTTCTTT. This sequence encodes CASSLEDLNTEAFF.